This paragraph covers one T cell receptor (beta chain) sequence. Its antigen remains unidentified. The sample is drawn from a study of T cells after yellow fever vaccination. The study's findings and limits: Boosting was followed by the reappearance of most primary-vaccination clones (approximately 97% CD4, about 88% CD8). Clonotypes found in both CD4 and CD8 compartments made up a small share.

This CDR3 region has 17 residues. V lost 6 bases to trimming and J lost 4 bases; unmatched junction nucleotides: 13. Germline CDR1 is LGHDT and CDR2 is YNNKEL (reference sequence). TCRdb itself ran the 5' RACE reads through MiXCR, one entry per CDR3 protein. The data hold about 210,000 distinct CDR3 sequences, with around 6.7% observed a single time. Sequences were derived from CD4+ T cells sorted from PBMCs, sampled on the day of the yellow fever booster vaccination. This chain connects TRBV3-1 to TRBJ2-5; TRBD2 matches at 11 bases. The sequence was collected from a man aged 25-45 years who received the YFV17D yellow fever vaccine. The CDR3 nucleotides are TGTGCCAGCAGTCGCCTGAAGACTAGCGGGATAGCAGAGACCCAGTACTTC. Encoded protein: CASSRLKTSGIAETQYF.